Each of the 12 T cell receptor beta chains below was sequenced from the same sample in a study of blood T cells in healthy people across ages (dated by TCRdb to 2014 to 2015). Library preparation was by 5' RACE. Reads for this sample came from an Illumina HiSeq 2500. A second PCR of roughly 7 to 11 cycles was run with a J-beta primer mix and a sample-barcoded 5' primer. TCRdb's own reprocessing of the public reads used fastp at Q25 and MiXCR and kept productive beta chains. One record per CDR3 amino acid sequence lists the most common genes and DNA. Present in this sample are under 1 million distinct CDR3 sequences, about 42% of which were seen just once. The top ten constitute 15% to 25% of the sample. The sequencing sample was made of blood. All receptors come from a man aged 55 to 70 in good health.

This clonotype was recorded at least ten times. Relative to the germline gene, one junction end is altered; a read error may explain this. The rearrangement joins TRBV5-1 to TRBJ2-5; D is possibly TRBD1 (5 bases). Germline values: CDR1 SGHRS, CDR2 YFSETQ. The CDR3 covers 14 residues. Here the CDR3 DNA reads TGTGCCAGCAGCTTAGTAGGGGCTGGGGAAACCCAGTACTTC. Amino acids: CASSLVGAGETQYF.

V usage is TRBV6-2 or TRBV6-3 and J usage is TRBJ2-7, with 9 bases matching TRBD1. CDR1 and CDR2 (germline): MNHEY, SVGEGT. V lost 5 bases and J lost 3; bases outside the gene matches: 5. The CDR3 is 14 residues long. Here the CDR3 reads CASSRGQGSYEQYF. Written as DNA, the CDR3 is TGTGCCAGCAGTAGAGGACAGGGGAGCTACGAGCAGTACTTC.

This clonotype was counted between two and nine times. This chain connects TRBV11-3 to TRBJ2-1, with a possible D match to TRBD2 (6 bases). This CDR3 has 13 residues. Germline V gene lookup returns CDR1 SGHNT and CDR2 YENEEA. Trimming shortened V by 3 bases and J by 6 bases, and 9 bases separated the two germline ends. The CDR3 sequence is CASSFGRPNEQFF. The CDR3 nucleotides read TGTGCCAGCAGCTTCGGGAGACCCAATGAGCAGTTCTTC.

This chain uses TRBV12-5 with TRBJ2-3; D gene uncertain. Trimming cost V 6 bases and J 4 bases, with 11 bases left between them. The CDR3 loop spans 13 amino acids. Germline loops: CDR1 LGHNT, CDR2 FRNRAP. The CDR3 protein is CASGHVVADTQYF. CDR3 coding DNA: TGTGCTAGTGGCCATGTAGTGGCAGATACGCAGTATTTT.

On this clonotype: The junction departs from the called germline gene at one end, perhaps through a read error. The chain joins TRBV4-2 to TRBJ1-2; D uncertain. This CDR3 is built from 16 residues. The germline V gene has CDR1 LGHNA and CDR2 YNFKEQ. The CDR3 nucleotides read TGTGGCAGCAGCCAAGCCCGTGGTGGAGCTAACTATGGCTACACCTTC. It encodes CGSSQARGGANYGYTF.

CDR3 residues: CSARGTGLNSNQPQHF. The CDR3 bases are TGCAGTGCTAGAGGTACCGGGTTAAATAGCAATCAGCCCCAGCATTTT. J is TRBJ1-5 and V is TRBV20-1; D gene uncertain. The CDR3 has 16 amino acids. Trimming left V 1 base short and J 0 bases short, with 13 bases between. Germline loops: CDR1 DFQATT, CDR2 SNEGSKA (reference sequence).

J is TRBJ2-2 and V is TRBV7-9; unclear D gene. Trimming took off 4 bases at V and 4 bases at J, with 13 bases between the two ends. Germline V gene lookup returns CDR1 SEHNR and CDR2 FQNEAQ (reference sequence). There are 15 residues in the CDR3. The CDR3 sequence is CASSSSSDGTGELFF. The DNA of the CDR3 is TGTGCCAGCAGCTCGTCGTCGGACGGCACCGGGGAGCTGTTTTTT.

As to this clonotype: The junction does not match germline at one end; this may be a read error. The rearrangement uses TRBV18 and TRBJ1-4; D is possibly TRBD1 (6 bases). The germline gives CDR1 KGHSH, CDR2 LQKENI. This CDR3 contains 13 residues. The CDR3 DNA reads TGTGCCAGCTTACGCGACAGGAGTGAAAAGCTGTTTTTT. It encodes CASLRDRSEKLFF.

This sequence joins TRBV28 and TRBJ2-7; D not certain. Trimming removed 3 bases at V and 3 bases at J, with 18 bases between. Germline lookup yields CDR1 MDHEN and CDR2 SYDVKM. This CDR3 is 16 amino acids long. The CDR3 DNA reads as TGTGCCAGCAGTTTTGGCCCGGCGGCAGTGCACTACGAGCAGTACTTC. Amino acids: CASSFGPAAVHYEQYF.

CDR3 nucleotide sequence: TGCGCCAGCAGTGAGACGGGACAGGGGACCTACGAGCAGTACTTC. Encoded protein: CASSETGQGTYEQYF. This chain links TRBV10-1 with TRBJ2-7; 10 nucleotides align to TRBD1. The CDR3 totals 15 residues. CDR1 is WNHNN, CDR2 SYGVQD, per germline (reference sequence). The V gene end was trimmed by 2 bases and the J gene end by 2 bases; junction bases not matched to a gene: 3.

CDR3 coding DNA: TGTGCCTGGAGTGTACGGGGGCCTAATGGCTACACCTTC. Protein product: CAWSVRGPNGYTF. The gene calls are TRBV30 and TRBJ1-2; maybe TRBD1 (6 bases). Germline CDR1 GTSNPN, CDR2 SVGIG (reference sequence). This CDR3 region has 13 residues. The V gene lost 0 bases and the J gene lost 6 bases, with 11 bases spanning the gap.

The chain couples TRBV7-2 to TRBJ1-5, with D maybe TRBD1 (5 bases). The CDR3 extends over 17 amino acids. Germline loops: CDR1 SGHTA, CDR2 FQGNSA. V lost 1 base and J 4 bases, leaving 17 bases between the germline ends. The CDR3 DNA follows: TGTGCCAGCAGCTTAGATCCCGCCAGGGCCCGAAATCAGCCCCAGCATTTT. Translation: CASSLDPARARNQPQHF.